Listed below are T cell receptor beta chains from one sample, sequenced in a study of cytomegalovirus exposure and HLA in healthy donors. Clones were sequenced by immunoSEQ multiplex PCR, and TCRdb holds only the in-frame ones, with some missing. The sample includes 120,000 to 150,000 clones, over 60% of them seen just once. Sequencing was performed on PBMCs. These receptor sequences come from a woman in her fifties or sixties in good health and CMV-seronegative. Each CDR3 is given with its conserved first and last residue.

>TRBV7-9|TRBJ2-5
CSSSPPRLAGGQETQYF
>TRBV7-8|TRBJ2-1
CASSAGLAGGIYNEQFF
>TRBV12-5|TRBJ1-5
CASGSLFPQHF
>TRBV19|TRBJ1-5
CASRDTMQPQHF
>TRBV27|TRBJ1-1
CASSLTAITEAFF
>TRBV10-3|TRBJ2-2
CAISVGLAGGANTGELFF
>TRBV29-1|TRBJ1-1
CSVDPGGTEAFF
>TRBV5-1|TRBJ2-3
CASRTGAGTDTQYF
>TRBV19|TRBJ1-6
CASSGGTGRFVGSPLHF
>TRBV6-6|TRBJ2-2
CASRAGTSGTGELFF
>TRBV7-2|TRBJ2-2
CASSLAGSANTGELFF
>TRBV29-1|TRBJ2-7
CSVDRGGYEQYF
>TRBV18|TRBJ2-2
CASSRDKNTGELFF
>TRBV27|TRBJ2-6
CASGPRAGANVLTF
>TRBV11-1|TRBJ2-1
CASRPQLANNEQFF
>TRBV2|TRBJ2-3
CASRESGTGADTQYF
>TRBV9|TRBJ2-2
CASSPAPTGRAGELFF
>TRBV5-1|TRBJ2-3
CATSSGGPDTQYF
>TRBV19|TRBJ2-3
CASSITSGGVDTQYF
>TRBV7-2|TRBJ2-7
CASSRGQRASSYEQYF
>TRBV28|TRBJ1-5
CASSLLQGAGNQPQHF
>TRBV5-3|TRBJ2-7
CARGVSGLIHEQYF
>TRBV5-1|TRBJ1-2
CASSFTGDYGYTF
>TRBV4-1|TRBJ2-1
CASSQDGGKWYEQFF
>TRBV7-6|TRBJ1-3
CASSRTPLRIGNTIYF
>TRBV28|TRBJ2-5
CASSTPGLAVYF
>TRBV19|TRBJ1-5
CASSIKRISNQPQHF